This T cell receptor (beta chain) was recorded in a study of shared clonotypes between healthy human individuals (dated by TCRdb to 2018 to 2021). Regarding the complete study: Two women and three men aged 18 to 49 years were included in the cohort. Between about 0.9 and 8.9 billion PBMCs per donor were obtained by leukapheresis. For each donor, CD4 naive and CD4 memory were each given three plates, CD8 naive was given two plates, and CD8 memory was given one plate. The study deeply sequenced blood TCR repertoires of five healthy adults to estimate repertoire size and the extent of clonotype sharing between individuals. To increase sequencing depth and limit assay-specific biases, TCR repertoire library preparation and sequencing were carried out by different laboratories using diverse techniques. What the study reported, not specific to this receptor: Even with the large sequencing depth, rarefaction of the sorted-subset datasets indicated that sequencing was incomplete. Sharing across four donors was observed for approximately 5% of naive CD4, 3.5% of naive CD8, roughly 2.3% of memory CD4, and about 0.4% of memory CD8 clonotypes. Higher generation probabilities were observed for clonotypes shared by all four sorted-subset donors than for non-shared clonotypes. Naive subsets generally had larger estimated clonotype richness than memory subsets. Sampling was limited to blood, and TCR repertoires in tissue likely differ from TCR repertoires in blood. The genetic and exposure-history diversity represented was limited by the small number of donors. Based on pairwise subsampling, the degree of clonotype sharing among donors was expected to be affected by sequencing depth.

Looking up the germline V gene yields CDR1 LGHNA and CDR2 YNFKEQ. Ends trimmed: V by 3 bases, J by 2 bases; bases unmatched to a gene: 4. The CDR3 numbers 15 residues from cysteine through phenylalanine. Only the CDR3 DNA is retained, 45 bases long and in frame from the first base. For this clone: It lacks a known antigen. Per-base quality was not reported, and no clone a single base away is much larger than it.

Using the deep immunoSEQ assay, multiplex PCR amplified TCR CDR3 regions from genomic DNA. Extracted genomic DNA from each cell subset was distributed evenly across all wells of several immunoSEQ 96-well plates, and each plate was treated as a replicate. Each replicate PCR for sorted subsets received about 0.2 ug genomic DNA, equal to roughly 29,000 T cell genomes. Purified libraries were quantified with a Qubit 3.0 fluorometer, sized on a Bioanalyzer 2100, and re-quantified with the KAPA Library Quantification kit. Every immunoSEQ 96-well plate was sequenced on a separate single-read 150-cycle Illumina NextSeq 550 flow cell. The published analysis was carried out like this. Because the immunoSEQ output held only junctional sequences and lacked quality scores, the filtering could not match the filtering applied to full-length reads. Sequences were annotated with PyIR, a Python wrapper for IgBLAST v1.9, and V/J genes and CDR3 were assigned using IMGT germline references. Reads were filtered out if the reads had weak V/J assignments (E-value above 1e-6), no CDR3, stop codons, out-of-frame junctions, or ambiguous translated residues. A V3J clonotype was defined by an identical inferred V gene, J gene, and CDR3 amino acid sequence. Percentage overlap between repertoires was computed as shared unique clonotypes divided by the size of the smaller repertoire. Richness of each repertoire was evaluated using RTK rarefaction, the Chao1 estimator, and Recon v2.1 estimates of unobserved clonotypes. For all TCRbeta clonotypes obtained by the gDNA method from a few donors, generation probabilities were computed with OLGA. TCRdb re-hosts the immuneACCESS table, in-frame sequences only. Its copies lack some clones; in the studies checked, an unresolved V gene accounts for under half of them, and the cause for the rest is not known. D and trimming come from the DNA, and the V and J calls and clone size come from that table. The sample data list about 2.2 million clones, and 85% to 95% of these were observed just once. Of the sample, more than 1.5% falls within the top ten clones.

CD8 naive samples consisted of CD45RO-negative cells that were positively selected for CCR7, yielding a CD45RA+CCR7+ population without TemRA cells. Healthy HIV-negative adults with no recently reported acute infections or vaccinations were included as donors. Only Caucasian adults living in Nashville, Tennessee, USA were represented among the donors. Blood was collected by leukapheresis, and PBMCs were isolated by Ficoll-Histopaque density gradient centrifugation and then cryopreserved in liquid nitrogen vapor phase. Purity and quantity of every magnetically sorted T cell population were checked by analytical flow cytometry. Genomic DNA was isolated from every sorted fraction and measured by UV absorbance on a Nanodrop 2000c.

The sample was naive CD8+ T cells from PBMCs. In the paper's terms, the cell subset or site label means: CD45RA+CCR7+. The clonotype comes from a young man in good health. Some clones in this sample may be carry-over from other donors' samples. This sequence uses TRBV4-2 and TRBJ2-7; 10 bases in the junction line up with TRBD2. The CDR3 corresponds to CASSQRAGGPYEQYF. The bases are TGTGCCAGCAGCCAGAGAGCGGGAGGGCCCTACGAGCAGTACTTC.